This section outlines one T cell receptor (beta chain) sequence together with its context. The antigen remains undetermined. The data were obtained in a study of neoadjuvant anti-PD-1 for oral cavity cancer. For the study at large: Patients without progression received a fourth nivolumab dose around day 43, then surgical resection on days 50-56. Study-wide results and caveats: Non-responders to neoadjuvant nivolumab had significantly more clonal PBMC T cells than responders.

As to time point: after neoadjuvant nivolumab, at surgical resection. Patients were newly diagnosed with stage II-IVA oral cavity squamous cell carcinoma without prior systemic or radiation treatment. Patients had HPV-negative, locally advanced oral cavity squamous cell carcinoma. Germline V CDR1 and CDR2: MGHRA, YSYEKL. Trimming removed 4 bases from V and 8 bases from J, with 20 bases in between. This CDR3 has 16 amino acids. Using immunoSEQ multiplex PCR, the repertoire was profiled, and TCRdb retains in-frame clones only, with some absent. The profile shows some 9,800 clones, roughly 57% of them singletons.

Sequencing used PBMCs, obtained after nivolumab (anti-PD-1) treatment. This receptor was taken from a person aged 40 to 85 with oral cavity squamous cell carcinoma. The chain combines TRBV4-1 with TRBJ1-4; D remains ambiguous. CDR3 protein: CASSLSSEGRREKLFF. CDR3 bases: TGCGCCAGCAGCCTCTCTAGCGAGGGTAGGAGGGAAAAACTGTTTTTT.